The 29 T cell receptor beta chains presented below share a single source sample, sequenced in a study of blood T cell repertoires in COVID-19. Assay: immunoSEQ multiplex PCR; the TCRdb copy retains only in-frame clones and omits some. The sample carries 200,000 to 250,000 clones, about 86% recorded once. Specimen: peripheral blood. The receptors were gathered from a man younger than 35 with active or convalescent COVID-19.

This clone has only one observation. The V call is TRBV4-1, the J call TRBJ2-7; 9 bases line up with TRBD1. Trimming removed 2 bases from V and 3 bases from J; junction bases left unmatched: 2. The CDR3 runs 14 residues. The germline CDR1 and CDR2 sequences are MGHRA and YSYEKL. The CDR3 spells CASSQPTGGYEQYF. The CDR3 DNA follows: TGCGCCAGCAGCCAACCGACAGGGGGCTACGAGCAGTACTTC.

This clone has ten or more counts. The chain couples TRBV6-5 to TRBJ1-6, with a possible D match to TRBD1 (6 bases). The germline V gene encodes CDR1 MNHEY and CDR2 SVGAGI. The CDR3 loop spans 13 amino acids. Trimming removed 0 bases at V and 12 bases at J, with 9 bases between. The CDR3 loop is CASSYSSRGPLHF. CDR3 DNA sequence: TGTGCCAGCAGTTACTCTTCCAGGGGACCCCTCCACTTT.

The V call is TRBV28, the J call TRBJ1-1; D ambiguous. Germline V gene lookup returns CDR1 MDHEN and CDR2 SYDVKM. V gave up 9 bases and J gave up 7 bases, with 15 bases separating them. The CDR3 is 12 residues long. The CDR3 protein is CASLQPSGEAFF. In DNA form, the CDR3 reads TGTGCCAGTCTGCAGCCGTCGGGTGAAGCTTTCTTT. The full variable domain, completed using reference TRBV28 and TRBJ1-1, is DVKVTQSSRYLVKRTGEKVFLECVQDMDHENMFWYRQDPGLGLRLIYFSYDVKMKEKGDIPEGYSVSREKKERFSLILESASTNQTSMYLCASLQPSGEAFFGQGTRLTVV.

This chain's CDR3 is CAWSAPGPEAFF. CDR3 coding DNA: TGTGCCTGGAGTGCTCCGGGTCCAGAAGCTTTCTTT. The chain carries TRBV30 and TRBJ1-1; D is ambiguous. This CDR3 region has 12 residues. The V end was cut by 1 base, the J end by 8 bases, with 11 bases between. CDR1 GTSNPN and CDR2 SVGIG come from the germline V gene (reference sequence).

The chain joins TRBV25-1 to TRBJ2-7, with 7 bases identical to TRBD2. Per the germline V gene, CDR1 is MGHDK and CDR2 is SYGVNS. V shed 2 bases and J 2 bases; nucleotides not matched to a gene: 6. This CDR3 is 15 amino acids long. The CDR3 region is CASSERGRAPYEQYF. The CDR3 nucleotides read TGTGCCAGCAGTGAACGGGGGAGGGCCCCCTACGAGCAGTACTTC.

J is TRBJ2-5 and V is TRBV11-2, with D maybe TRBD1 (5 bases). The CDR3 extends over 14 amino acids. V lost 4 bases and J 5 bases, leaving 14 bases between the germline ends. Germline V lookup: CDR1 SGHAT, CDR2 FQNNGV. The CDR3 region has the DNA TGTGCCAGCAGCTCTCTACAGGAGAGGGAGACCCAGTACTTC. It codes for CASSSLQERETQYF.

CDR3 sequence: CAISDGREGYEQYF. Written as DNA, the CDR3 is TGTGCCATCTCCGATGGACGGGAGGGCTACGAGCAGTACTTC. V gene TRBV10-3 combines with J gene TRBJ2-7, with 8 bases matching TRBD2. This CDR3 has 14 residues. Germline CDR1 ENHRY, CDR2 SYGVKD. With V trimmed by 8 bases and J by 3 bases, 9 bases remained unmatched.

This chain joins TRBV11-2 and TRBJ1-6; D is unclear. Germline values: CDR1 SGHAT, CDR2 FQNNGV. The CDR3 is made up of 13 amino acids. Trimming removed 6 bases at V and 8 bases at J, with 11 bases between. CDR3 loop: CASSSDGDSPLHF. In DNA form, the CDR3 reads TGTGCCAGCAGTTCGGACGGGGATTCACCCCTCCACTTT.

About this clone itself: Other DNA sequences within the sample encode an identical CDR3. For the CDR3, the DNA is TGCGCCAGCAGCTTGACGGGGAGCTCCTACAATGAGCAGTTCTTC. This translates into CASSLTGSSYNEQFF. The rearrangement links TRBV5-1 to TRBJ2-1; maybe TRBD2 (5 bases). V lost 1 base and J 0 bases, leaving 8 bases between the germline ends. The V gene's germline CDR1 is SGHRS and CDR2 YFSETQ. The CDR3 consists of 15 residues.

The rearrangement links TRBV2 to TRBJ1-5, with a possible D match to TRBD1 (5 bases). The V end was cut by 8 bases, the J end by 4 bases, with 12 bases between. The CDR3 loop spans 13 amino acids. Germline CDR1 reads SNHLY; CDR2 reads FYNNEI. CDR3 in DNA: TGTGCCAGCGCGGCGGGGGGAAATCAGCCCCAGCATTTT. This gives the protein CASAAGGNQPQHF. Drawing the rest from reference TRBV2 and TRBJ1-5, the complete variable domain is EPEVTQTPSHQVTQMGQEVILRCVPISNHLYFYWYRQILGQKVEFLVSFYNNEISEKSEIFDDQFSVERPDGSNFTLKIRSTKLEDSAMYFCASAAGGNQPQHFGDGTRLSIL.

The chain employs TRBV28 and TRBJ1-5; D perhaps matches TRBD1 (6 bases). Germline loops: CDR1 MDHEN, CDR2 SYDVKM. CDR3 size: 15 residues. Trimming left V 5 bases short and J 4 bases short, with 15 bases between. The CDR3 coding sequence is TGTGCCAGCAGTGAACAGGGCCCCAGAAATCAGCCCCAGCATTTT. It is translated as CASSEQGPRNQPQHF.

The V gene is TRBV30, the J gene TRBJ2-5; TRBD2 matches at 10 bases. With V trimmed by 4 bases and J by 0 bases, 11 bases remained unmatched. Germline V gives CDR1 GTSNPN, CDR2 SVGIG (reference sequence). The CDR3 covers 17 residues. The CDR3 region has the DNA TGTGCCTGGACATTCAGAACTAGCGGGACGTACCAAGAGACCCAGTACTTC. Its protein is CAWTFRTSGTYQETQYF.

This chain joins TRBV2 and TRBJ2-6; possible D gene TRBD2, 5 bases. The CDR3 runs to 14 residues. The V gene lost 9 bases and the J gene lost 7 bases, with 16 bases spanning the gap. Germline CDR1 reads SNHLY; CDR2 reads FYNNEI. The CDR3 DNA sequence: TGTGCCAGTCGACTTGGGGAGCCTGCCAACGTCCTGACTTTC. Amino acids: CASRLGEPANVLTF.

The V gene is TRBV28, the J gene TRBJ2-7, with 13 nucleotides matching TRBD2. The CDR3 consists of 15 residues. V lost 4 bases to trimming and J lost 4 bases; unmatched junction nucleotides: 4. Looked up from germline, CDR1 is MDHEN and CDR2 is SYDVKM. CDR3 sequence reads: CASSSRTSGRYEQYF. As DNA, the CDR3 is TGTGCCAGCAGTTCCCGGACTAGCGGGAGATACGAGCAGTACTTC.

The CDR3 sequence: CAWSHSGEKLFF. The DNA of the CDR3 is TGTGCCTGGAGTCACAGTGGGGAAAAACTGTTTTTT. The V gene is TRBV30, the J gene TRBJ1-4; no reliable D call. This CDR3 has 12 amino acids. Trimming pared 2 bases from V and 8 bases from J, leaving 9 bases between. Germline CDR1 reads GTSNPN; CDR2 reads SVGIG (reference sequence).

The chain combines TRBV28 with TRBJ2-3; 10 bases are shared with TRBD1. The ends lost 6 bases at V and 4 bases at J; junction bases unmatched: 7. Germline V CDR1 and CDR2: MDHEN, SYDVKM. The CDR3 totals 15 residues. The CDR3 coding sequence is TGTGCCAGCAGCAACCTGGGGACAGGGGCAGATACGCAGTATTTT. It specifies CASSNLGTGADTQYF.

The chain recombines TRBV10-3 with TRBJ2-7; 8 bases are a match to TRBD2. CDR3 length: 19 residues. Germline V lookup: CDR1 ENHRY, CDR2 SYGVKD. The junction had 20 bases not matched to a gene; V was cut back by 7 bases and J by 0 bases. The CDR3, as DNA: TGTGCCATCACAACTTTAACTAGCGGCGGCCTTAAGGACTCCTACGAGCAGTACTTC. Residues: CAITTLTSGGLKDSYEQYF.

This clone has only one observation. The rearrangement joins TRBV19 to TRBJ1-2; perhaps TRBD1 as D (6 bases). The germline V gene has CDR1 LNHDA and CDR2 SQIVND (reference sequence). This CDR3 is built from 13 residues. V was pared by 6 bases and J by 5 bases, with 13 bases between. The DNA of the CDR3 is TGTGCCAGTAGAGCCGGGACAACGTATGGCTACACCTTC. Translation: CASRAGTTYGYTF.

This clone was detected a few times. The chain has TRBV6-5 and TRBJ1-5; no definite D call. The CDR3 has 12 amino acids. Germline CDR1 reads MNHEY; CDR2 reads SVGAGI. V lost 3 bases, J lost 6 bases, and 6 bases lay in between. The CDR3 sequence is CASSYAGQPQHF. CDR3 sequence (DNA): TGTGCCAGCAGTTATGCGGGTCAGCCCCAGCATTTT.

This clone was found a few times. This sequence joins TRBV19 and TRBJ1-1; no definite D call. This CDR3 contains 15 residues. V lost 7 bases, J lost 3 bases, and 18 bases lay in between. From germline, CDR1 is LNHDA and CDR2 SQIVND (reference sequence). Written as DNA, the CDR3 is TGTGCCAGTATCCGTCGGGGAGGTTTATACACTGAAGCTTTCTTT. Translation gives CASIRRGGLYTEAFF.

This clone was seen once. CDR3 sequence: CASSSQALHSLETQYF. In DNA form, the CDR3 reads TGTGCCAGCAGCTCCCAGGCGCTCCATTCATTGGAGACCCAGTACTTC. This chain connects TRBV5-6 to TRBJ2-5, with unresolved D. The germline gives CDR1 SGHDT, CDR2 YYEEEE. V dropped 3 bases and J dropped 5 bases, with 20 bases sitting between them. This CDR3 has 16 residues.

This clone was counted a single time. The rearrangement uses TRBV6-5 and TRBJ1-6; D call uncertain. This CDR3 region has 12 residues. Looked up from germline, CDR1 is MNHEY and CDR2 is SVGAGI. With 7 bases removed from V and 7 bases from J, the gap between germline ends came to 8 bases. This chain's CDR3 is CASTSSNSPLHF. In DNA form, the CDR3 reads TGTGCCAGCACCTCGTCGAATTCACCCCTCCACTTT.

The V gene is TRBV7-9, the J gene TRBJ2-1, with 10 bases fitting TRBD2. CDR1 is SEHNR and CDR2 is FQNEAQ in the germline V gene (reference sequence). This CDR3 spans 15 amino acids. Germline trimming cut 3 bases from V and 8 bases from J; bases unmatched to any gene: 7. The CDR3 spells CASSFGSSGSYEQFF. The CDR3 nucleotides read TGTGCCAGCAGCTTCGGCTCTAGCGGGAGCTATGAGCAGTTCTTC.

The CDR3 DNA reads as TGTGCCAGCAGCTTTGGATGGGCAGGCGCAAACACTGAAGCTTTCTTT. Its translation is CASSFGWAGANTEAFF. The chain employs TRBV5-4 and TRBJ1-1, with D uncertain. CDR3 size: 16 residues. Germline CDR1 is SGHNT and CDR2 is YYREEE (reference sequence). The ends were cut back, 2 bases at V and 2 bases at J, with 16 bases in the middle.

This clone was seen only once. This chain connects TRBV6-4 to TRBJ2-1; a weak D match, TRBD1 (5 bases). Germline assignment: CDR1 MRHNA and CDR2 SNTAGT. V lost 4 bases and J lost 4, with 11 bases in between. The CDR3 totals 14 residues. The CDR3 loop reads CASSAGRLYNEQFF. The CDR3 DNA sequence: TGTGCCAGCAGTGCAGGGCGACTTTACAATGAGCAGTTCTTC.

This rearrangement joins TRBV4-2 to TRBJ2-1, with a tentative D call TRBD2 (6 bases). Germline V CDR1 and CDR2: LGHNA, YNFKEQ. The CDR3 has 15 residues. V was clipped by 1 base and J by 7 bases, with 14 bases between them. The CDR3 sequence: CASSQVRVEGNEQFF. The CDR3 DNA reads TGTGCCAGCAGCCAAGTTAGGGTGGAGGGAAATGAGCAGTTCTTC.

The chain combines TRBV7-8 with TRBJ1-5, with D perhaps TRBD1 (5 bases). Per germline, CDR1 SGHVS and CDR2 FQNEAQ. This CDR3 is 14 amino acids long. Trimming took 5 bases from V and 7 from J, leaving 15 bases between them. The CDR3 bases are TGTGCCAGCAGCGGCCTCCAGGGTGGACAGCCCCAGCATTTT. The encoded protein is CASSGLQGGQPQHF.

The V gene is TRBV14, the J gene TRBJ2-7; unclear D gene. This CDR3 has 16 residues. Trimming pared 1 base from V and 3 bases from J, leaving 16 bases between. The germline V gene encodes CDR1 SGHDN and CDR2 FVKESK. The CDR3 coding sequence is TGTGCCAGCAGCCAAGTTGAGGCGGAACCCCGCTACGAGCAGTACTTC. Amino acid sequence: CASSQVEAEPRYEQYF.

The rearrangement uses TRBV12-5 and TRBJ2-1; D is ambiguous. This CDR3 region has 17 residues. Germline V lookup: CDR1 LGHNT, CDR2 FRNRAP. Deletions cut 2 bases from V and 0 bases from J, with 14 bases between. CDR3 DNA: TGTGCTAGTGGTTTGTACATGTCCAGGCTCTCCTACAATGAGCAGTTCTTC. It specifies CASGLYMSRLSYNEQFF.